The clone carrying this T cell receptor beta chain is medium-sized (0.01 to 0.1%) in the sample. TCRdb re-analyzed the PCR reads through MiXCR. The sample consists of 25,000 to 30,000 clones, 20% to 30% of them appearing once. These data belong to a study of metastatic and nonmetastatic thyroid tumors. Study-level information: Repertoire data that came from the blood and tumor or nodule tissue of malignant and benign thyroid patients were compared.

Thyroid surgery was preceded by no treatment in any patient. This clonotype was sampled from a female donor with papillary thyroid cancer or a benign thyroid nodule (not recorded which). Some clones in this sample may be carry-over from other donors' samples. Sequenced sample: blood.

The CDR3: CASSSDVKLNTEAFF. CDR3 coding DNA: TGCGCCAGCAGCTCTGATGTTAAACTGAACACTGAAGCTTTCTTT. The chain joins TRBV5-1 to TRBJ1-1; D is undetermined. The CDR3 is made up of 15 amino acids. Deletions cut 3 bases from V and 0 bases from J, with 12 bases between. The germline V gene has CDR1 SGHRS and CDR2 YFSETQ.